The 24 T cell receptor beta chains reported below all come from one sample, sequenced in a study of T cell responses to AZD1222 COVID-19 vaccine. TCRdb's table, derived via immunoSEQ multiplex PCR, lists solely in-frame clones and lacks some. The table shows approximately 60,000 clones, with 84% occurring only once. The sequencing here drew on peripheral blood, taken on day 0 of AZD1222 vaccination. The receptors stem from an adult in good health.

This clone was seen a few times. The CDR3 here is CASSPGTETQYF. DNA for the CDR3: TGTGCCAGCAGTCCAGGGACAGAGACCCAGTACTTC. The chain joins TRBV12-3 or TRBV12-4 to TRBJ2-5; tentatively, D is TRBD1 or TRBD2 (5 bases each). This CDR3 spans 12 amino acids. Trimming took 5 bases from V and 4 from J, leaving 8 bases between them.

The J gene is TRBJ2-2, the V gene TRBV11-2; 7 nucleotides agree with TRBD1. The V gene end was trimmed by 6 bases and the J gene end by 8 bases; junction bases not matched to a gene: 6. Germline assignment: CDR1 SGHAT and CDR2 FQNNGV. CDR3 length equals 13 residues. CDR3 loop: CASSPTGQGELFF. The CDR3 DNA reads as TGTGCCAGCAGTCCCACGGGACAGGGGGAGCTGTTTTTT.

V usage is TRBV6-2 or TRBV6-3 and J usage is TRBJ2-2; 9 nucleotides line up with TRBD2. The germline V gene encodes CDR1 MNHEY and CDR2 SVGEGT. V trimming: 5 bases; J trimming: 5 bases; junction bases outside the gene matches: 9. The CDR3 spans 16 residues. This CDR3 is CASSAALAGITGELFF. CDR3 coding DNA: TGTGCCAGCAGTGCCGCCCTAGCGGGAATAACCGGGGAGCTGTTTTTT.

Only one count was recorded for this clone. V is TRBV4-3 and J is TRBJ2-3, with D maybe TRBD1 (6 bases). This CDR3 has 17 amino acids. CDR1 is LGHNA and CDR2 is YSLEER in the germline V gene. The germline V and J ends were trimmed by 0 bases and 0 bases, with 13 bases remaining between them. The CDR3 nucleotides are TGCGCCAGCAGCCAAGACAGTGGACAGAGTAGCACAGATACGCAGTATTTT. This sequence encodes CASSQDSGQSSTDTQYF.

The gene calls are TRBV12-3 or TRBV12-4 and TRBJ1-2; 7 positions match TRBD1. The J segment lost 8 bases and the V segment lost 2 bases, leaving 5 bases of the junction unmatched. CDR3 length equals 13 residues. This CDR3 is CASSLNRGIGYTF. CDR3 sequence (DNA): TGTGCCAGCAGTTTAAACAGGGGTATAGGCTACACCTTC.

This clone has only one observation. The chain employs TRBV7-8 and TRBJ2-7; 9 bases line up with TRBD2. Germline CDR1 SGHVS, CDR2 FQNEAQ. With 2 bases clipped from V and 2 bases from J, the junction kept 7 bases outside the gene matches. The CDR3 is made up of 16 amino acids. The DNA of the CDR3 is TGTGCCAGCAGCTTATATTTAGCGGGAGAGACCTACGAGCAGTACTTC. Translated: CASSLYLAGETYEQYF.

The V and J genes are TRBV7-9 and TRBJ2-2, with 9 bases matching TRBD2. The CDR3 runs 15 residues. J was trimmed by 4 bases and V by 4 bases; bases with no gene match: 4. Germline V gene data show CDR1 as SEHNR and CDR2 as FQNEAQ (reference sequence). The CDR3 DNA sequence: TGTGCCAGCAGCTGGGGGACTAGCTCCACCGGGGAGCTGTTTTTT. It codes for CASSWGTSSTGELFF.

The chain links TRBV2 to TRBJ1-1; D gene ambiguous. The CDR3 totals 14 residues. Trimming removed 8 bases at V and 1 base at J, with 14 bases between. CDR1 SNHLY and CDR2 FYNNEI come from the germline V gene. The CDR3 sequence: CASWRPVTNTEAFF. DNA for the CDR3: TGTGCCAGCTGGAGGCCGGTTACGAACACTGAAGCTTTCTTT.

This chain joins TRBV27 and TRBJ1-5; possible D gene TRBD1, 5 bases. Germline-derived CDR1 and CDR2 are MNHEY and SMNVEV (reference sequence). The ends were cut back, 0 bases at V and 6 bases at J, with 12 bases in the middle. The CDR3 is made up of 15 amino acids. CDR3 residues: CASSLSGGAAQPQHF. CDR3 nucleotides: TGTGCCAGCAGTTTATCTGGGGGTGCGGCTCAGCCCCAGCATTTT.

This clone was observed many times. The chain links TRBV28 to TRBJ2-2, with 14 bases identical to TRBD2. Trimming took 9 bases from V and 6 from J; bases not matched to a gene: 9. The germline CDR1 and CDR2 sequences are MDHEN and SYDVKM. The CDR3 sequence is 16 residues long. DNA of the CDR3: TGTGCCAGTACTCCGGGACTAGCGGGAGTATCCGGGGAGCTGTTTTTT. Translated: CASTPGLAGVSGELFF.

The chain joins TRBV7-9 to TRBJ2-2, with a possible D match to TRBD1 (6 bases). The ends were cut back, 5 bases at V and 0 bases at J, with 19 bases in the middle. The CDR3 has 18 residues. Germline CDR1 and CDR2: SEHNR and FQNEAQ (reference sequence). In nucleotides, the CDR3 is TGTGCCAGCAGCCATCACAGACAGGACCCGACGAACACCGGGGAGCTGTTTTTT. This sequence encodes CASSHHRQDPTNTGELFF.

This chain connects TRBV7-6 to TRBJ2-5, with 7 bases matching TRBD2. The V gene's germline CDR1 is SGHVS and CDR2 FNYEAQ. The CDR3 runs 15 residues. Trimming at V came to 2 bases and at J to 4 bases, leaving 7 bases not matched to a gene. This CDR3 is CASSLWGTGGETQYF. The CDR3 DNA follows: TGTGCCAGCAGCTTATGGGGGACGGGGGGAGAGACCCAGTACTTC.

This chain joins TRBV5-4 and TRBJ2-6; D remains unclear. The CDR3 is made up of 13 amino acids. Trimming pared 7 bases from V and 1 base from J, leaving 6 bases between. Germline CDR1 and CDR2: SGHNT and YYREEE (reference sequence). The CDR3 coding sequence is TGTGCCAGCGGTAAATCTGGGGCCAACGTCCTGACTTTC. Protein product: CASGKSGANVLTF.

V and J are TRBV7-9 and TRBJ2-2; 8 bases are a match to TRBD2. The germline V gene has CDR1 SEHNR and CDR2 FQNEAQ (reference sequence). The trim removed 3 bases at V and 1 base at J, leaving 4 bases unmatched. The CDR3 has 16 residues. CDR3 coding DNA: TGTGCCAGCAGCTTGCCCGGGACTAGGAACACCGGGGAGCTGTTTTTT. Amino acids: CASSLPGTRNTGELFF.

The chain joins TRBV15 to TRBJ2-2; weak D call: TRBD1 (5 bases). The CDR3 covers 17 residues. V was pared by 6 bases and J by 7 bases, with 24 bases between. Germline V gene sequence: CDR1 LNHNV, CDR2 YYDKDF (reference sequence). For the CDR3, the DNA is TGTGCCACCAGTTACGTCGGTATGCGTGGGGCAGGCGGGGAGCTGTTTTTT. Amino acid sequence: CATSYVGMRGAGGELFF.

The CDR3 loop reads CASAREGRGKAFF. The CDR3 bases are TGTGCCAGCGCCCGGGAAGGCAGAGGGAAAGCTTTCTTT. The chain couples TRBV18 to TRBJ1-1; D remains ambiguous. Germline CDR1 and CDR2: KGHSH and LQKENI. There are 13 residues in the CDR3. Trimming removed 8 bases from V and 9 bases from J, with 19 bases in between.

CDR3 amino acids: CASSLTGGIYEQYF. CDR3 nucleotides: TGTGCCAGCAGTTTAACTGGGGGCATCTACGAGCAGTACTTC. The V gene is TRBV28, the J gene TRBJ2-7; D is perhaps TRBD1 (6 bases). The germline V gene has CDR1 MDHEN and CDR2 SYDVKM. Trimming took 2 bases from V and 3 from J, leaving 11 bases between them. The CDR3 extends over 14 amino acids. Together with reference TRBV28 and TRBJ2-7, the CDR3 gives the full variable domain: DVKVTQSSRYLVKRTGEKVFLECVQDMDHENMFWYRQDPGLGLRLIYFSYDVKMKEKGDIPEGYSVSREKKERFSLILESASTNQTSMYLCASSLTGGIYEQYFGPGTRLTVT.

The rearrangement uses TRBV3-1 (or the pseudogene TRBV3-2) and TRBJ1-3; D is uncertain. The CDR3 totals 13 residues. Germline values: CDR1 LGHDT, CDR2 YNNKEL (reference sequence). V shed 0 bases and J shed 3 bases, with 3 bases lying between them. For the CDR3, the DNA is TGTGCCAGCAGCCAAGACAGTGGAAACACCATATATTTT. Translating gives CASSQDSGNTIYF.

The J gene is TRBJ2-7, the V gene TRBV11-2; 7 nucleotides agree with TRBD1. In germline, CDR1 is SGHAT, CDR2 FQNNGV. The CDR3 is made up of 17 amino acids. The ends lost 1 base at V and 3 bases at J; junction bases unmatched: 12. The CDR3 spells CASSLGAPGTVIYEQYF. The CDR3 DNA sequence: TGTGCCAGCAGCTTAGGTGCACCCGGGACAGTAATCTACGAGCAGTACTTC.

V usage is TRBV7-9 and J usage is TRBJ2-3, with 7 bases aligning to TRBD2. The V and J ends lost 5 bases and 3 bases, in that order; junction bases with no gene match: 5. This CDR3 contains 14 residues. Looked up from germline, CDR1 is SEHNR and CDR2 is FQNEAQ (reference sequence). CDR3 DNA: TGTGCCAGCAGCCCGCTAGCGGCAACAGATACGCAGTATTTT. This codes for CASSPLAATDTQYF.

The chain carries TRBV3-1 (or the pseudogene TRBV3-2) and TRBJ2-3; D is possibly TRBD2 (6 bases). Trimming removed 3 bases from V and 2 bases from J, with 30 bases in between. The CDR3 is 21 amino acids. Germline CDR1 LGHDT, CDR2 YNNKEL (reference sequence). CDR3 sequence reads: CASSHFLGTRSRRFPTDTQYF. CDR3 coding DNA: TGTGCCAGCAGCCACTTTCTCGGGACTCGCTCCCGGAGGTTCCCCACAGATACGCAGTATTTT.

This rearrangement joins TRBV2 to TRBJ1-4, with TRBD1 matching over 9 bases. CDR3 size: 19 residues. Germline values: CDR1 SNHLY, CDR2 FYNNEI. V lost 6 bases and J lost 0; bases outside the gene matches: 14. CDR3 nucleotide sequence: TGTGCCAGCAGCCACAACAGGGGGCCCAAGAAGGCAACTAATGAAAAACTGTTTTTT. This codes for CASSHNRGPKKATNEKLFF.

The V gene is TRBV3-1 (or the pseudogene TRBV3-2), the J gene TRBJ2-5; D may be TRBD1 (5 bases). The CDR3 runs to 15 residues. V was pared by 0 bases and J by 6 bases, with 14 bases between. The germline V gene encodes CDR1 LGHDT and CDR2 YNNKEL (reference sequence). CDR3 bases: TGTGCCAGCAGCCAAGATACAGGCAGCCGTAAGACCCAGTACTTC. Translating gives CASSQDTGSRKTQYF.

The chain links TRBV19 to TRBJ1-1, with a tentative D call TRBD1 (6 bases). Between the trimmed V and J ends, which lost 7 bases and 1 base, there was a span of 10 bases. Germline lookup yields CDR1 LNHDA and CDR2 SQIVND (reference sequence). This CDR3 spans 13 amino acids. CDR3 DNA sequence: TGTGCCAGTACTGCACAGGGGAACACTGAAGCTTTCTTT. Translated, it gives CASTAQGNTEAFF.